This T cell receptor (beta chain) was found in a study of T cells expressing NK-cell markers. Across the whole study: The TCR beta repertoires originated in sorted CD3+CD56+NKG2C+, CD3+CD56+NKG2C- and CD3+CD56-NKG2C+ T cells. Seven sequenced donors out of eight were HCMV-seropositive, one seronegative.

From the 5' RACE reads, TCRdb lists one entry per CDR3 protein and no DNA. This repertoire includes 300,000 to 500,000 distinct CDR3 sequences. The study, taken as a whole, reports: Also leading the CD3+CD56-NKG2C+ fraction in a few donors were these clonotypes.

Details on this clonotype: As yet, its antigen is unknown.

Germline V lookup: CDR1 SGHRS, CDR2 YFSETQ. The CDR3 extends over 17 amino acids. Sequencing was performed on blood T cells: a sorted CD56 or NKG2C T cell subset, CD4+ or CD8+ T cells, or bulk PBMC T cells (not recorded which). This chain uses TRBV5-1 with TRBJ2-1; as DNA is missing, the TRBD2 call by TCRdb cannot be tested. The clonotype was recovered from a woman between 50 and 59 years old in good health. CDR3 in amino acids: CASSGVLREGSYNEQFF.